Below are 10 T cell receptor beta chains sequenced from a single sample in a study of T cells in Graves' hyperthyroidism and ophthalmopathy. RNA transcripts were the template for amplifying TCR beta CDR3 regions. In the first-round RT-PCR of the TCR CDR3, the HTBI primer set was used. TCRdb fed the multiplex PCR reads into MiXCR, producing one record per CDR3 protein. The sample records about 600,000 distinct CDR3 sequences, 12% to 15% being singletons. Sequenced sample: blood. These receptors all stem from a woman aged 18 to 35 with Graves' ophthalmopathy.

This clonotype turned up a few times. This chain joins TRBV5-6 and TRBJ1-3; D perhaps matches TRBD1 (5 bases). Trimming stripped 0 bases from V and 4 bases from J, with 11 bases between. This CDR3 has 15 amino acids. Germline V gene data show CDR1 as SGHDT and CDR2 as YYEEEE. DNA for the CDR3: TGTGCCAGCAGCTTGGCCGGGGACCTGGGAAACACCATATATTTT. Protein product: CASSLAGDLGNTIYF.

In this sample, this clonotype turned up many times. The gene calls are TRBV7-8 and TRBJ2-7, with 14 positions matching TRBD2. V lost 5 bases and J lost 4; bases outside the gene matches: 1. This CDR3 is built from 14 residues. The germline CDR1 and CDR2 sequences are SGHVS and FQNEAQ. The CDR3 here is CASSRLAGGYEQYF. CDR3 DNA: TGTGCCAGCAGCCGACTAGCGGGAGGGTACGAGCAGTACTTC.

This chain joins TRBV12-3 or TRBV12-4 and TRBJ1-1; D not certain. This CDR3 is 14 amino acids long. The germline V and J ends were trimmed by 6 bases and 2 bases, with 13 bases remaining between them. The CDR3 sequence: CASSTVNENTEAFF. CDR3 coding DNA: TGTGCCAGCAGCACCGTAAATGAAAACACTGAAGCTTTCTTT.

This clonotype has at least ten counts. CDR3 amino acids: CASSVRGDTGELFF. The CDR3 DNA reads TGTGCCAGCAGTGTAAGGGGAGACACCGGGGAGCTGTTTTTT. The chain combines TRBV2 with TRBJ2-2; either TRBD1 or TRBD2 may fit D (5 bases each). Germline CDR1 and CDR2: SNHLY and FYNNEI. V lost 4 bases, J lost 3 bases, and 9 bases lay in between. The CDR3 loop spans 14 amino acids.

Ten or more counts support this clonotype. The rearrangement joins TRBV6-2 or TRBV6-3 to TRBJ1-1; possible D gene TRBD1, 5 bases. CDR1 and CDR2 from the germline V gene are MNHEY and SVGEGT. The CDR3 is 13 amino acids. Between the trimmed V and J ends, which lost 2 bases and 10 bases, there was a span of 14 bases. The CDR3 loop is CASSYPSGPAAFF. In DNA, the CDR3 is TGTGCCAGCAGTTACCCCTCAGGGCCCGCAGCTTTCTTT.

This clonotype was observed many times. The genes are TRBV6-1 and TRBJ2-1, with D perhaps assigned TRBD1 or TRBD2 (5 bases each). Germline lookup yields CDR1 MNHNS and CDR2 SASEGT. The CDR3 sequence is 16 residues long. Trimming left V 2 bases short and J 8 bases short, with 19 bases between. The CDR3: CASSEPGTAGRDEQFF. CDR3 DNA: TGTGCCAGCAGTGAACCCGGGACGGCTGGTAGGGATGAGCAGTTCTTC.

This clonotype has ten or more counts. The chain combines TRBV4-1 with TRBJ2-5, with D possibly being TRBD1 or TRBD2 (5 bases each). The CDR3 length is 14 residues. Trimming pared 3 bases from V and 4 bases from J, leaving 12 bases between. The germline V gene encodes CDR1 MGHRA and CDR2 YSYEKL. The CDR3 DNA reads as TGCGCCAGCAGCCAGACCGGGGCCGGAGAGACCCAGTACTTC. This sequence encodes CASSQTGAGETQYF.

The V gene is TRBV19, the J gene TRBJ2-3; tentatively, D is TRBD1 (6 bases). CDR3 length: 14 amino acids. CDR1 is LNHDA, CDR2 SQIVND, per germline (reference sequence). V was pared by 3 bases and J by 4 bases, with 11 bases between. CDR3 nucleotide sequence: TGTGCCAGTAGTATCAATCGACAGGCAGATACGCAGTATTTT. This gives the protein CASSINRQADTQYF.

The chain is built from TRBV19 and TRBJ1-5; possible D gene TRBD1, 5 bases. Germline V gene sequence: CDR1 LNHDA, CDR2 SQIVND (reference sequence). Trimming stripped 5 bases from V and 9 bases from J, with 20 bases between. The CDR3 length is 15 residues. CDR3 DNA sequence: TGTGCCAGTAGTGTGTTTTCCGGGGAGGGGTGGCCCCAGCATTTT. Its protein product is CASSVFSGEGWPQHF. The full variable domain, rest sourced from reference TRBV19 and TRBJ1-5, is DGGITQSPKYLFRKEGQNVTLSCEQNLNHDAMYWYRQDPGQGLRLIYYSQIVNDFQKGDIAEGYSVSREKKESFPLTVTSAQKNPTAFYLCASSVFSGEGWPQHFGDGTRLSIL.

This chain joins TRBV18 and TRBJ2-1, with 7 bases fitting TRBD1. Germline V lookup: CDR1 KGHSH, CDR2 LQKENI. The CDR3 is 18 residues long. Germline trimming cut 3 bases from V and 1 base from J; bases unmatched to any gene: 12. CDR3 amino acids: CASSPSMVRTGSYNEQFF. The CDR3 DNA sequence: TGTGCCAGCTCACCGTCAATGGTGAGGACAGGTTCCTACAATGAGCAGTTCTTC.